The 13 T cell receptor beta chains below were found in one sample sequenced in a study of T cell responses to AZD1222 COVID-19 vaccine. Produced via immunoSEQ multiplex PCR; TCRdb's table is partial and in-frame only. The sample records over 110,000 clones, 85% to 95% being singletons. Specimen: peripheral blood, collected on day 0 of AZD1222 vaccination. Receptor source: an adult in good health.

The chain carries TRBV27 and TRBJ2-1; D gene unclear. V was shortened by 6 bases and J by 9 bases, with 12 bases between the two germline ends. The CDR3 loop spans 12 amino acids. Germline V CDR1 and CDR2: MNHEY, SMNVEV (reference sequence). The CDR3 region is CASRGSLSEQFF. CDR3 in DNA: TGTGCCAGCAGAGGATCTCTGAGTGAGCAGTTCTTC.

The V call is TRBV7-9, the J call TRBJ2-7; TRBD1 matches 8 bases. With V trimmed by 4 bases and J by 6 bases, 11 bases remained unmatched. The CDR3 covers 15 residues. Per germline, CDR1 SEHNR and CDR2 FQNEAQ (reference sequence). Here the CDR3 DNA reads TGTGCCAGCAGCTGGGAGAAGCAGGGGGCATTCGAGCAGTACTTC. Its translation is CASSWEKQGAFEQYF.

The rearrangement links TRBV2 to TRBJ2-7; D is ambiguous. CDR3 length: 15 residues. The V end lost 2 bases, the J end lost 1 base, and 12 bases lay between the germline ends. Germline CDR1 and CDR2: SNHLY and FYNNEI. CDR3 amino acids: CASSESGSWSYEQYF. As DNA, the CDR3 is TGTGCCAGCAGTGAATCGGGTAGCTGGTCCTACGAGCAGTACTTC.

The rearrangement links TRBV6-5 to TRBJ1-1; TRBD1 agrees at 9 bases. The CDR3 extends over 14 amino acids. V dropped 6 bases and J dropped 4; count of bases not matched to a gene: 6. Germline values: CDR1 MNHEY, CDR2 SVGAGI. The CDR3 DNA is TGTGCCAGCAGCCTACAGGGGGCGAGCACTGAAGCTTTCTTT. It is translated as CASSLQGASTEAFF.

The chain couples TRBV5-6 to TRBJ1-5, with 7 bases lining up with TRBD1. After removal of 4 bases from V and 0 bases from J, the junction contained 4 bases not matched to a gene. The CDR3 extends over 15 amino acids. Germline V gene data show CDR1 as SGHDT and CDR2 as YYEEEE. The CDR3 loop is CASSLGQFSNQPQHF. The CDR3, as DNA: TGTGCCAGCAGCCTGGGACAGTTTAGCAATCAGCCCCAGCATTTT.

This chain links TRBV11-2 with TRBJ1-2; a possible D gene is TRBD1 (6 bases). CDR3 length equals 14 residues. With 1 base removed from V and 7 bases from J, the gap between germline ends came to 13 bases. Germline V gene data show CDR1 as SGHAT and CDR2 as FQNNGV. CDR3 sequence: CASSLVTGTTGYTF. DNA for the CDR3: TGTGCCAGCAGCTTAGTAACAGGGACCACTGGCTACACCTTC.

V usage is TRBV6-5 and J usage is TRBJ1-3; D remains ambiguous. V lost 11 bases, J lost 0 bases, and 11 bases lay in between. This CDR3 contains 13 residues. The germline V gene encodes CDR1 MNHEY and CDR2 SVGAGI. The CDR3 region is CAAGWDSGNTIYF. For the CDR3, the DNA is TGTGCCGCTGGTTGGGACTCTGGAAACACCATATATTTT.

The CDR3 sequence: CASSVDSNQPQHF. DNA of the CDR3: TGTGCCAGCAGCGTCGATAGCAATCAGCCCCAGCATTTT. This chain joins TRBV5-4 and TRBJ1-5, with D hard to call. The CDR3 length is 13 residues. Deletions cut 4 bases from V and 0 bases from J, with 5 bases between. Germline CDR1 is SGHNT and CDR2 is YYREEE (reference sequence).

V is TRBV4-1 and J is TRBJ2-1, with a possible D match to TRBD1 (6 bases). Germline V gives CDR1 MGHRA, CDR2 YSYEKL. CDR3 size: 15 residues. Trimming stripped 0 bases from V and 0 bases from J, with 6 bases between. The CDR3 DNA follows: TGCGCCAGCAGCCAAGACAGGGGCTCCTACAATGAGCAGTTCTTC. Translating it yields CASSQDRGSYNEQFF.

This clone was seen just once. The gene calls are TRBV18 and TRBJ2-1; perhaps TRBD2 as D (5 bases). Trimming cost V 3 bases and J 5 bases, with 17 bases left between them. This CDR3 is built from 16 residues. The germline CDR1 and CDR2 sequences are KGHSH and LQKENI. The CDR3 loop reads CASSPLASTQHNEQFF. CDR3 nucleotides: TGTGCCAGCTCACCTCTAGCTAGCACTCAGCACAATGAGCAGTTCTTC.

This clone has a single count. This rearrangement joins TRBV7-9 to TRBJ2-5; 7 bases map to TRBD2. J lost 3 bases, V lost 3 bases, and 7 bases had no gene match. Germline V gene sequence: CDR1 SEHNR, CDR2 FQNEAQ (reference sequence). The CDR3 spans 15 residues. CDR3 in DNA: TGTGCCAGCAGCTTGGCCGCTAGCGGCAAAGAGACCCAGTACTTC. Translating it yields CASSLAASGKETQYF.

The CDR3 DNA is TGTGCCAGCACCCTCCTTGGACCGAAGAACACTGAAGCTTTCTTT. This translates into CASTLLGPKNTEAFF. The J gene is TRBJ1-1, the V gene TRBV5-6; D gene unclear. Germline CDR1 and CDR2: SGHDT and YYEEEE. The germline V and J ends were trimmed by 6 bases and 1 base, with 16 bases remaining between them. The CDR3 has 15 amino acids.

The chain is built from TRBV11-2 and TRBJ2-7; TRBD1 matches 8 bases. Germline V gene sequence: CDR1 SGHAT, CDR2 FQNNGV. This CDR3 comprises 15 residues. Trimming at V came to 5 bases and at J to 3 bases, leaving 9 bases not matched to a gene. The CDR3 loop reads CASSAPGQAFYEQYF. CDR3 in DNA: TGTGCCAGCAGCGCACCGGGACAGGCTTTCTACGAGCAGTACTTC.